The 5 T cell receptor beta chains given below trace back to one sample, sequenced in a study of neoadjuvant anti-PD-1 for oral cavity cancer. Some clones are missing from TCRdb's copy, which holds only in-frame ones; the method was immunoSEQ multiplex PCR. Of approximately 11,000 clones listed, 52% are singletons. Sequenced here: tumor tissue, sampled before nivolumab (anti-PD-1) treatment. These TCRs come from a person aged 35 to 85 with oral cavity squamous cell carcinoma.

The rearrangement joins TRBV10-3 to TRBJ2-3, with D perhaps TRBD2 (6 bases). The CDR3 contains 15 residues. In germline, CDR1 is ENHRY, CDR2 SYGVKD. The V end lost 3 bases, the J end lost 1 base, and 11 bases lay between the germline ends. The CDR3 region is CAISDGGSGTDTQYF. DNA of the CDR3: TGTGCCATCAGTGACGGGGGTTCTGGCACAGATACGCAGTATTTT.

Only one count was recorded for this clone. The CDR3, as DNA: TGTGCCAGCAGCTGGGGGCGCGGGGGGGCCGCGGAGACCCAGTACTTC. Translating it yields CASSWGRGGAAETQYF. The V call is TRBV5-4, the J call TRBJ2-5, with 9 bases aligning to TRBD2. The V and J ends lost 3 bases and 5 bases, in that order; junction bases with no gene match: 11. Germline V gene data show CDR1 as SGHNT and CDR2 as YYREEE (reference sequence). The CDR3 is 16 amino acids.

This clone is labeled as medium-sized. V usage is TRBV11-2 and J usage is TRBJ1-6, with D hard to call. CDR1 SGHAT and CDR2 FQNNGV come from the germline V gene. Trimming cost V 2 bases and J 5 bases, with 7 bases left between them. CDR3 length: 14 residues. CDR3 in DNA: TGTGCCAGCAGCTTATTGCAGGATAATTCACCCCTCCACTTT. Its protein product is CASSLLQDNSPLHF.

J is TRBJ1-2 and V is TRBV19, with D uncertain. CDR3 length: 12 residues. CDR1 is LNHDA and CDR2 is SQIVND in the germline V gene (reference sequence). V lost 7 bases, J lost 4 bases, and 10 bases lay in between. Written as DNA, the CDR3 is TGTGCCAGTACAGAGGGAGGCTATGGCTACACCTTC. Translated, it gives CASTEGGYGYTF.

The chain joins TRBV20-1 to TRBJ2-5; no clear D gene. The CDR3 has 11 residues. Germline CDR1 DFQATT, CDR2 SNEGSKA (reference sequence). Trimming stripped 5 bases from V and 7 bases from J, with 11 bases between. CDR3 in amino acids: CSAPLIGTQYF. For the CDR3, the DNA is TGCAGTGCTCCCCTTATAGGGACCCAGTACTTC.